Below, 27 T cell receptor beta chains from the same sample are listed, as sequenced in a study of OX40 agonist ivuxolimab in advanced cancers. Only in-frame clones appear in the TCRdb table, and some are missing; sequencing was by immunoSEQ multiplex PCR. The sample carries some 30,000 clones, about 88% recorded once. The material was CD4+ or CD8+ T cells sorted from blood, obtained in a trial of the OX40 agonist ivuxolimab. These TCRs come from an adult with an advanced solid tumor such as melanoma, head and neck, liver or kidney cancer.

The genes are TRBV14 and TRBJ2-1, with D perhaps TRBD2 (6 bases). Germline loops: CDR1 SGHDN, CDR2 FVKESK. V was clipped by 1 base and J by 0 bases, with 16 bases between them. The CDR3 sequence is 18 residues long. Written as DNA, the CDR3 is TGTGCCAGCAGCCAAGGAGTATATAGCGGAAACTCCTACAATGAGCAGTTCTTC. It encodes CASSQGVYSGNSYNEQFF. Using reference TRBV14 and TRBJ2-1 for the parts outside the CDR3, the full variable domain is EAGVTQFPSHSVIEKGQTVTLRCDPISGHDNLYWYRRVMGKEIKFLLHFVKESKQDESGMPNNRFLAERTGGTYSTLKVQPAELEDSGVYFCASSQGVYSGNSYNEQFFGPGTRLTVL.

This clone is categorized as large. J is TRBJ2-5 and V is TRBV7-9; 9 nucleotides match TRBD1. CDR1 is SEHNR and CDR2 is FQNEAQ in the germline V gene (reference sequence). V lost 5 bases to trimming and J lost 0 bases; unmatched junction nucleotides: 13. The CDR3 extends over 18 amino acids. Here the CDR3 reads CASSASRDREGYQETQYF. Here the CDR3 DNA reads TGTGCCAGCAGCGCGTCCCGGGACAGGGAGGGTTACCAAGAGACCCAGTACTTC.

The V and J genes are TRBV7-8 and TRBJ2-7; 7 bases are shared with TRBD2. CDR1 is SGHVS, CDR2 FQNEAQ, per germline. Trimming removed 4 bases from V and 4 bases from J; junction bases left unmatched: 16. The CDR3 runs 17 residues. CDR3 amino acids: CASSSVTGGRRRYEQYF. Written as DNA, the CDR3 is TGTGCCAGCAGCTCCGTTACGGGCGGGAGAAGAAGGTACGAGCAGTACTTC.

The chain couples TRBV28 to TRBJ1-5, with 7 bases fitting TRBD1. This CDR3 contains 13 residues. V was clipped by 5 bases and J by 4 bases; unmatched bases: 2. Germline loops: CDR1 MDHEN, CDR2 SYDVKM. The CDR3 is CASSGTANQPQHF. The CDR3 nucleotides read TGTGCCAGCAGTGGGACAGCGAATCAGCCCCAGCATTTT. Based on the CDR3 plus reference TRBV28 and TRBJ1-5, the full variable domain is DVKVTQSSRYLVKRTGEKVFLECVQDMDHENMFWYRQDPGLGLRLIYFSYDVKMKEKGDIPEGYSVSREKKERFSLILESASTNQTSMYLCASSGTANQPQHFGDGTRLSIL.

The chain recombines TRBV11-1 with TRBJ2-1, with 9 bases matching TRBD2. The germline CDR1 and CDR2 sequences are SGHAT and FQDESV (reference sequence). Trimming removed 5 bases from V and 0 bases from J; junction bases left unmatched: 14. This CDR3 has 19 amino acids. This CDR3 reads CASSPRGSSGDISYNEQFF. In DNA, the CDR3 is TGTGCCAGCAGCCCCAGAGGGTCTAGCGGGGATATCTCCTACAATGAGCAGTTCTTC.

V usage is TRBV9 and J usage is TRBJ1-4; D might be TRBD1 (5 bases). Trimming shortened V by 3 bases and J by 7 bases, and 7 bases separated the two germline ends. Germline V CDR1 and CDR2: SGDLS, YYNGEE. This CDR3 has 12 residues. CDR3 in DNA: TGTGCCAGCAGCGCGGGGGGTGAAAAACTGTTTTTT. Amino acids: CASSAGGEKLFF.

This clone appeared a single time. The gene calls are TRBV2 and TRBJ2-3; D not resolved. The germline gives CDR1 SNHLY, CDR2 FYNNEI. V was cut by 4 bases and J by 6 bases, with 26 bases left in between. The CDR3 runs to 18 residues. Written as DNA, the CDR3 is TGTGCCAGCAGTGCAGACCTCTCCCGAGCCGCCGTCTCGGATACGCAGTATTTT. It translates to CASSADLSRAAVSDTQYF.

The CDR3 DNA sequence: TGTGCCAGCAGAATTAGCGGGAGCTCCTACAATGAGCAGTTCTTC. Protein product: CASRISGSSYNEQFF. V and J are TRBV7-3 and TRBJ2-1, with 9 bases aligning to TRBD2. The CDR3 length is 15 residues. Germline V CDR1 and CDR2: SGHTA, FQGTGA. J lost 0 bases, V lost 6 bases, and 3 bases had no gene match.

This clone was detected once. This chain connects TRBV30 to TRBJ1-3; 8 bases are shared with TRBD1. V shed 3 bases and J 6 bases; nucleotides not matched to a gene: 7. The CDR3 runs to 14 residues. The germline V gene encodes CDR1 GTSNPN and CDR2 SVGIG (reference sequence). The CDR3 nucleotides read TGTGCCTGGAGGGACAGGGTTGGTGCAAACACCATATATTTT. Protein: CAWRDRVGANTIYF.

The chain combines TRBV5-1 with TRBJ2-2; 8 bases are shared with TRBD2. Germline V gives CDR1 SGHRS, CDR2 YFSETQ. Losses at the gene ends were 3 bases for V and 6 bases for J; bases not matched to a gene: 10. The CDR3 runs to 16 residues. Here the CDR3 DNA reads TGCGCCAGCAGCTCCTGGCAAGGAGCGGGGGCCGGGGAGCTGTTTTTT. Translating gives CASSSWQGAGAGELFF.

This chain connects TRBV7-3 to TRBJ1-2; D is ambiguous. From germline, CDR1 is SGHTA and CDR2 FQGTGA. V was shortened by 6 bases and J by 5 bases, with 13 bases between the two germline ends. The CDR3 loop spans 13 amino acids. The CDR3 here is CASSLGPSYGYTF. The CDR3 nucleotides are TGTGCCAGCAGTTTAGGTCCCTCATATGGCTACACCTTC.

Only one count was recorded for this clone. This chain connects TRBV4-2 to TRBJ2-1; the D is unclear. CDR3 size: 12 residues. V shed 0 bases and J shed 10 bases, with 7 bases lying between them. Looked up from germline, CDR1 is LGHNA and CDR2 is YNFKEQ. The CDR3 protein is CASSQDPSEQFF. The CDR3 nucleotides are TGTGCCAGCAGCCAAGATCCATCCGAGCAGTTCTTC.

CDR3 bases: TGTGCCAGTAAACCGGGACAGGGAAACAATGAGCAGTTCTTC. Translated: CASKPGQGNNEQFF. The chain uses TRBV19 and TRBJ2-1, with TRBD1 matching over 9 bases. Germline V lookup: CDR1 LNHDA, CDR2 SQIVND (reference sequence). Germline trimming cut 7 bases from V and 5 bases from J; bases unmatched to any gene: 6. This CDR3 spans 14 amino acids.

This chain joins TRBV29-1 and TRBJ2-1, with TRBD1 identical over 9 bases. The CDR3 is made up of 15 amino acids. Germline V lookup: CDR1 SQVTM, CDR2 ANQGSEA. Losses at the gene ends were 3 bases for V and 0 bases for J; bases not matched to a gene: 3. In nucleotides, the CDR3 is TGCAGCGTTGACGGACAGGGGAGCTCCTACAATGAGCAGTTCTTC. Its protein is CSVDGQGSSYNEQFF.

This chain uses TRBV9 with TRBJ2-1; 14 bases are shared with TRBD2. The CDR3 has 16 residues. Per germline, CDR1 SGDLS and CDR2 YYNGEE. The trim removed 2 bases at V and 7 bases at J, leaving 5 bases unmatched. The CDR3 DNA is TGTGCCAGCAGCGTCAGGACTAGCGGGAGGAGAAATGAGCAGTTCTTC. Translating gives CASSVRTSGRRNEQFF.

The gene calls are TRBV12-5 and TRBJ1-4; D is undetermined. Per the germline V gene, CDR1 is LGHNT and CDR2 is FRNRAP. Trimming cost V 0 bases and J 8 bases, with 10 bases left between them. CDR3 size: 14 residues. The CDR3 coding sequence is TGTGCTAGTGGTTTGGTACAGTTCGGGGAAAAACTGTTTTTT. Translating gives CASGLVQFGEKLFF.

This clone was detected only once. This sequence joins TRBV5-6 and TRBJ2-1, with D perhaps being TRBD1 or TRBD2 (5 bases each). Germline lookup yields CDR1 SGHDT and CDR2 YYEEEE. CDR3 length: 15 amino acids. V gave up 3 bases and J gave up 3 bases, with 13 bases separating them. CDR3 protein: CASSSRDPNYNEQFF. The DNA for the CDR3 is TGTGCCAGCAGCTCTCGGGACCCCAACTACAATGAGCAGTTCTTC.

The chain links TRBV7-3 to TRBJ2-7; TRBD2 agrees at 8 bases. V shed 4 bases and J 3 bases; nucleotides not matched to a gene: 8. CDR3 length equals 15 residues. The germline gives CDR1 SGHTA, CDR2 FQGTGA. The chain's CDR3 is CASSSLAGTVYEQYF. The CDR3 DNA is TGTGCCAGCAGCTCCTTAGCGGGAACTGTCTACGAGCAGTACTTC. Complete variable domain (other parts from reference TRBV7-3 and TRBJ2-7): GAGVSQTPSNKVTEKGKYVELRCDPISGHTALYWYRQSLGQGPEFLIYFQGTGAADDSGLPNDRFFAVRPEGSVSTLKIQRTERGDSAVYLCASSSLAGTVYEQYFGPGTRLTVT.

The gene calls are TRBV15 and TRBJ2-5; 7 positions agree with TRBD1. Matching the DNA end better, TRBJ2-7 makes the J call doubtful. CDR1 and CDR2 (germline): LNHNV, YYDKDF (reference sequence). This CDR3 contains 13 residues. The CDR3 DNA is TGTGCCACCAACGCCGGGACAGCCTACGAGCAGTACTTC. Its translation: CATNAGTAYEQYF.

The chain employs TRBV6-1 and TRBJ1-6, with TRBD1 matching over 10 bases. This CDR3 is built from 16 residues. Germline assignment: CDR1 MNHNS and CDR2 SASEGT. V shed 4 bases, J shed 8 bases, and the junction held 8 bases outside the gene matches. CDR3 DNA sequence: TGTGCCAGCAGTGCACTATCAGGGACAGGGGATTCACCCCTCCACTTT. This sequence encodes CASSALSGTGDSPLHF.

The chain uses TRBV10-3 and TRBJ2-7; 10 bases match TRBD2. The CDR3 loop spans 13 amino acids. V lost 6 bases and J lost 5; bases outside the gene matches: 4. Per the germline V gene, CDR1 is ENHRY and CDR2 is SYGVKD. Here the CDR3 reads CAIRGLAENEQYF. The DNA for the CDR3 is TGTGCCATCAGAGGACTAGCGGAGAACGAGCAGTACTTC.

V gene TRBV7-7 combines with J gene TRBJ2-1; 7 nucleotides line up with TRBD2. The germline V gene encodes CDR1 SSHAT and CDR2 FNYEAQ (reference sequence). V lost 2 bases and J lost 4; bases outside the gene matches: 8. The CDR3 sequence is 16 residues long. The CDR3 nucleotides read TGTGCCAGCAGCTTATCGGTGTCTAGCGGTTACAATGAGCAGTTCTTC. It codes for CASSLSVSSGYNEQFF.

The rearrangement uses TRBV28 and TRBJ2-5; TRBD2 might be the D (5 bases). CDR3 size: 14 residues. Germline CDR1 is MDHEN and CDR2 is SYDVKM. Trimming pared 4 bases from V and 2 bases from J, leaving 11 bases between. CDR3 bases: TGTGCCAGCAGTTCGGAGGTCGGACAAGAGACCCAGTACTTC. Residues: CASSSEVGQETQYF.

This CDR3 reads CASSFLPGQSNLEQYF. The CDR3 nucleotides are TGCGCCAGCAGCTTCTTACCGGGACAGAGTAACCTCGAGCAGTACTTC. This sequence joins TRBV5-1 and TRBJ2-7, with 7 bases aligning to TRBD1. The V gene's germline CDR1 is SGHRS and CDR2 YFSETQ. CDR3 size: 16 residues. With 2 bases clipped from V and 6 bases from J, the junction kept 14 bases outside the gene matches.

CDR3 in DNA: TGTGCCAGCAGTTACTTTGGGGATACGCAGTATTTT. Its translation: CASSYFGDTQYF. The chain couples TRBV27 to TRBJ2-3; D ambiguous. The CDR3 has 12 amino acids. Germline lookup yields CDR1 MNHEY and CDR2 SMNVEV (reference sequence). V was shortened by 4 bases and J by 6 bases, with 8 bases between the two germline ends.

For the CDR3, the DNA is TGTGCCAGCAGCGAGGGGCTAGCGGGAGGGAATGAGCAGTTCTTC. Encoded protein: CASSEGLAGGNEQFF. The V gene is TRBV9, the J gene TRBJ2-1; TRBD2 matches 12 bases. The CDR3 covers 15 residues. After removal of 3 bases from V and 7 bases from J, the junction contained 5 bases not matched to a gene. Germline V gene lookup returns CDR1 SGDLS and CDR2 YYNGEE.

V gene TRBV5-6 combines with J gene TRBJ2-7, with a tentative D call TRBD2 (6 bases). This CDR3 has 13 residues. V lost 7 bases and J lost 1, with 12 bases in between. Per the germline V gene, CDR1 is SGHDT and CDR2 is YYEEEE. CDR3: CASLSGGSYEQYF. In nucleotides, the CDR3 is TGTGCCAGCCTTAGCGGAGGGTCCTACGAGCAGTACTTC.